This T cell receptor beta chain was sequenced in a study of T cells after yellow fever vaccination. Findings and caveats of the study: At 96% for CD4 and approximately 88% for CD8, most primary-vaccination clones showed up again after the booster.

TCRdb redid the calling of the 5' RACE reads with MiXCR, one entry per CDR3 protein. The sample lists about 230,000 distinct CDR3 sequences; over 6.5% were seen once. In the case of this clonotype: Its cognate antigen is unknown. One end of the junction fails to match germline, which may point to a read error.

This CDR3 region has 15 residues. Germline CDR1 and CDR2: LGHDT and YNNKEL (reference sequence). The sequence was collected from a young man who received the YFV17D yellow fever vaccine. Sequenced here: CD4+ T cells sorted from PBMCs, sampled on the day of the yellow fever booster vaccination. The chain carries TRBV3-1 and TRBJ2-2, with D unclear. Here the CDR3 reads CASTQDLAATGELFF. The CDR3 coding sequence is TGTGCCAGCACCCAAGATTTGGCGGCCACCGGGGAGCTGTTTTTT.